This T cell receptor (beta chain) is drawn from a study of cytomegalovirus exposure and HLA in healthy donors. In the study overall: The early release's HLA-typed donors yielded some 85 million unique TCRs. There were several hundred genotyped donors. Of these, roughly 86% fell in the genetic ancestry cluster associated with self-reported Caucasian donors.

This clone was seen a handful of times. V lost 0 bases, J lost 1 base, and 10 bases lay in between. Germline CDR1 SGHTS, CDR2 YDEGEE. The CDR3 extends over 15 amino acids. The study ran its PCR with 60 Vbeta and 13 Jbeta primers. Clones were read by immunoSEQ multiplex PCR, and TCRdb kept only the in-frame ones, dropping some. The table lists around 150,000 clones, more than 70% of them singletons, with approximately 1.6% in the top ten. Material for sequencing was PBMCs. This chain connects TRBV5-8 to TRBJ1-2; possibly TRBD1 for D (5 bases). The sequence derives from a woman aged 40 to 49 in good health and CMV-seronegative. The DNA of the CDR3 is TGTGCCAGCAGCTTGGCGGCAGGGATTAACTATGGCTACACCTTC. Translating it yields CASSLAAGINYGYTF.